The following is a T cell receptor (beta chain) sequence with its context. Its target is not known. The V end lost 7 bases, the J end lost 4 bases, and 20 bases lay between the germline ends. Germline V gives CDR1 MNHEY, CDR2 SVGAGI. CDR3 length: 15 residues. These data originate in a study of cytomegalovirus exposure and HLA in healthy donors. The PCR contained 60 Vbeta and 13 Jbeta primers. Sequenced by immunoSEQ multiplex PCR; TCRdb stores in-frame clones only, minus some. Of 200,000 to 250,000 clones in the sample, about 77% were seen once. General study results and limits: The classifier reportedly diagnosed cytomegalovirus status with high sensitivity and specificity. A later analysis showed HLA-associated TCR beta chains outstripping equally common others in clonal expansion.

The rearrangement joins TRBV6-5 to TRBJ2-7; perhaps TRBD1 as D (6 bases). The clonotype was recovered from a boy younger than 18 in good health and CMV-seronegative. Input material: PBMCs. The CDR3 DNA reads as TGTGCCAGCACCCGTTGGGGCCCCCAGGGGTACGAGCAGTACTTC. This codes for CASTRWGPQGYEQYF.